The 13 T cell receptor beta chains in this list originate from one sample, sequenced in a study of metastatic and nonmetastatic thyroid tumors. TCRdb ran MiXCR on the PCR reads. The profile covers tens of thousands of clones, with over 9.5% appearing a single time and around 11% taken by the ten largest. Each patient came to thyroid surgery without any prior treatment (of any kind). Sequencing was performed on blood. These TCRs come from a female donor with papillary thyroid cancer or a benign thyroid nodule (not recorded which). Some clones in this sample may be carry-over from other donors' samples.

This clone was seen many times. At one of its ends the junction is not consistent with the germline gene, which may arise from a read error. This chain joins TRBV12-3 or TRBV12-4 and TRBJ2-7; 11 nucleotides align to TRBD2. The CDR3 loop spans 14 amino acids. For the CDR3, the DNA is TGTGCCAGCAGCTTAGCGGGAGGGCCGGTCGAGCAGTACTTC. Its translation is CASSLAGGPVEQYF.

This clone was detected ten times or more. DNA for the CDR3: TGCAGTGCCCCAGGGCTGGGGAACACTGAAGCTTTCTTT. It yields the protein CSAPGLGNTEAFF. V and J are TRBV20-1 and TRBJ1-1, with D possibly TRBD1 on 5 matching bases. The V end lost 6 bases, the J end lost 1 base, and 12 bases lay between the germline ends. CDR1 is DFQATT and CDR2 is SNEGSKA in the germline V gene (reference sequence). The CDR3 has 13 amino acids.

This clone has ten or more counts. The chain is built from TRBV6-6 and TRBJ2-7; D is perhaps TRBD2 (7 bases). Germline CDR1 is MNHNY and CDR2 is SVGAGI (reference sequence). Trimming stripped 0 bases from V and 2 bases from J, with 14 bases between. The CDR3 runs 16 residues. In nucleotides, the CDR3 is TGTGCCAGCAGTTACTCCTTTGGGGGGGGCCCCTACGAGCAGTACTTC. Its translation: CASSYSFGGGPYEQYF.

This clone occurred many times. The chain uses TRBV28 and TRBJ2-1; the D is unclear. V lost 3 bases to trimming and J lost 3 bases, with 12 bases between them. The CDR3 has 15 amino acids. Looked up from germline, CDR1 is MDHEN and CDR2 is SYDVKM. CDR3 in amino acids: CASSLALPGYNEQFF. CDR3 DNA sequence: TGTGCCAGCAGTTTGGCACTCCCGGGCTACAATGAGCAGTTCTTC.

The J gene is TRBJ2-7, the V gene TRBV30, with D maybe TRBD2 (5 bases). V dropped 5 bases and J dropped 1 base, with 18 bases sitting between them. Germline values: CDR1 GTSNPN, CDR2 SVGIG (reference sequence). The length of the CDR3 is 15 residues. In DNA form, the CDR3 reads TGTGCCTGGGGCCACAGCGGCCTCACTTCCTACGAGCAGTACTTC. It yields the protein CAWGHSGLTSYEQYF.

The table lists this clone with a few counts. A much bigger clone sits one base away, suggesting this may be a read error. Additional DNA sequences in this sample encode the identical CDR3. The chain has TRBV20-1 and TRBJ2-4; 12 bases are shared with TRBD1. This CDR3 has 16 amino acids. In germline, CDR1 is DFQATT, CDR2 SNEGSKA (reference sequence). CDR3 coding DNA: TGCAGTGCTAGGCCCCCGGGACAGGGGGCAGGAAACATTCAGTACTTT. Amino acid sequence: CSARPPGQGAGNIQYF.

A word on this clone: A much larger clonotype is one base distant, so this may be a read error. The identical CDR3 is also encoded by other nucleotide sequences in the sample. The V call is TRBV20-1, the J call TRBJ1-4; D perhaps matches TRBD1 (6 bases). Looked up from germline, CDR1 is DFQATT and CDR2 is SNEGSKA (reference sequence). Trimming removed 4 bases at V and 4 bases at J, with 10 bases between. This CDR3 region has 13 residues. As DNA, the CDR3 is TGCAGTGCTACACGGGACAATAATGAAAAACTGTTTTTT. It translates to CSATRDNNEKLFF.

The gene calls are TRBV5-1 and TRBJ1-2; 9 bases align to TRBD1. The CDR3 loop spans 15 amino acids. CDR1 and CDR2 (germline): SGHRS, YFSETQ. V lost 5 bases and J lost 8; bases outside the gene matches: 13. As DNA, the CDR3 is TGCGCCAGCAGACAGGGGGCAATCCTGGGCGTAGGCTACACCTTC. Protein sequence: CASRQGAILGVGYTF. The full variable domain, with the rest looked up from reference TRBV5-1 and TRBJ1-2, is KAGVTQTPRYLIKTRGQQVTLSCSPISGHRSVSWYQQTPGQGLQFLFEYFSETQRNKGNFPGRFSGRQFSNSRSEMNVSTLELGDSALYLCASRQGAILGVGYTFGSGTRLTVV.

The sample holds many counts of this clone. The rearrangement links TRBV7-2 to TRBJ2-7, with D perhaps TRBD2 (6 bases). The CDR3 consists of 14 residues. The V gene's germline CDR1 is SGHTA and CDR2 FQGNSA. V dropped 2 bases and J dropped 2 bases, with 10 bases sitting between them. The CDR3 protein is CASSLQAGTYEQYF. DNA of the CDR3: TGTGCCAGCAGCTTACAGGCGGGGACCTACGAGCAGTACTTC. The variable domain in full, completed from reference TRBV7-2 and TRBJ2-7, reads GAGVSQSPSNKVTEKGKDVELRCDPISGHTALYWYRQSLGQGLEFLIYFQGNSAPDKSGLPSDRFSAERTGGSVSTLTIQRTQQEDSAVYLCASSLQAGTYEQYFGPGTRLTVT.

This clone was counted only a few times. The V gene is TRBV6-2 or TRBV6-3, the J gene TRBJ2-7; no clear D. Germline values: CDR1 MNHEY, CDR2 SVGEGT. The CDR3 runs 13 residues. V lost 10 bases to trimming and J lost 5 bases, with 18 bases between them. CDR3 in amino acids: CAIRFTVAHEQYF. In nucleotides, the CDR3 is TGTGCCATCAGATTCACCGTGGCCCACGAGCAGTACTTC.

This clone was seen at least ten times. The chain joins TRBV19 to TRBJ1-5, with D hard to call. This CDR3 is 14 amino acids long. The germline V gene has CDR1 LNHDA and CDR2 SQIVND (reference sequence). Trimming removed 3 bases from V and 3 bases from J, with 9 bases in between. Here the CDR3 reads CASSIVGINQPQHF. CDR3 sequence (DNA): TGTGCCAGTAGTATCGTGGGGATCAATCAGCCCCAGCATTTT.

The sample holds a few counts of this clone. The V call is TRBV6-5, the J call TRBJ1-2, with D possibly matching TRBD1 (5 bases). The CDR3 length is 12 residues. Germline CDR1 reads MNHEY; CDR2 reads SVGAGI. Deletions cut 4 bases from V and 6 bases from J, with 9 bases between. The CDR3 protein is CASSFGGDGYTF. For the CDR3, the DNA is TGTGCCAGCAGTTTCGGGGGTGATGGCTACACCTTC.

The chain employs TRBV18 and TRBJ2-7, with 10 bases identical to TRBD1. Germline V gene data show CDR1 as KGHSH and CDR2 as LQKENI. V shed 2 bases and J 5 bases; nucleotides not matched to a gene: 9. CDR3 length equals 16 residues. This CDR3 is CASSPSGTGANNEQYF. The CDR3 DNA sequence: TGTGCCAGCTCACCATCCGGGACAGGGGCTAACAACGAGCAGTACTTC. The whole variable domain, remainder taken from reference TRBV18 and TRBJ2-7, is NAGVMQNPRHLVRRRGQEARLRCSPMKGHSHVYWYRQLPEEGLKFMVYLQKENIIDESGMPKERFSAEFPKEGPSILRIQQVVRGDSAAYFCASSPSGTGANNEQYFGPGTRLTVT.